This T cell receptor beta chain was identified during a study of T cell repertoires in cytomegalovirus infection. Study details: Both CMV infection and a matching HLA type were indicated by public TCR beta signatures.

Germline CDR1 is SGHRS and CDR2 is YFSETQ. The length of the CDR3 is 14 residues. Germline trimming cut 4 bases from V and 5 bases from J; bases unmatched to any gene: 8. MiXCR, applied by TCRdb to the reads, yields one record per CDR3 protein. Found here are about half a million distinct CDR3 sequences, about 33% of them singletons; the top ten hold about a sixth. As concerns this clonotype: The antigen remains undetermined.

The starting material was cultured PBMCs, obtained from culture after CMV antigen stimulation. The origin of this receptor is a human donor in good health (CMV status not recorded). Some clones in this sample may be carry-over from other donors' samples. V is TRBV5-1 and J is TRBJ1-2, with 7 bases aligning to TRBD1. The CDR3 sequence: CASSIDRELYGYTF. DNA of the CDR3: TGCGCCAGCAGCATAGACAGGGAATTATATGGCTACACCTTC.